The 22 T cell receptor beta chains presented below share a single source sample, sequenced in a study of blood T cell repertoires in COVID-19. Profiled with immunoSEQ multiplex PCR; TCRdb holds only in-frame clones, not every one. The profile covers 130,000 or so clones, with around 88% appearing a single time and 10% taken by the ten largest. The material sequenced was peripheral blood. The receptors were sampled from a man aged 45 to 65 with acute or convalescent COVID-19.

The chain joins TRBV2 to TRBJ2-3, with a tentative D call TRBD1 (6 bases). This CDR3 spans 14 amino acids. CDR1 and CDR2 from the germline V gene are SNHLY and FYNNEI. Trimming left V 8 bases short and J 2 bases short, with 14 bases between. CDR3 region: CASGGQILTDTQYF. The DNA for the CDR3 is TGTGCCAGCGGGGGACAAATCCTCACAGATACGCAGTATTTT.

This clone was recorded a few times. The chain links TRBV6-5 to TRBJ2-2, with D unclear. Per the germline V gene, CDR1 is MNHEY and CDR2 is SVGAGI. Trimming left V 0 bases short and J 1 base short, with 9 bases between. This CDR3 is built from 16 residues. This chain's CDR3 is CASSYSRRLNTGELFF. CDR3 coding DNA: TGTGCCAGCAGTTACTCGCGCAGGTTGAACACCGGGGAGCTGTTTTTT.

This sequence joins TRBV6-5 and TRBJ1-2, with D hard to call. The CDR3 length is 14 residues. Germline CDR1 MNHEY, CDR2 SVGAGI. Trimming took 2 bases from V and 2 from J, leaving 9 bases between them. CDR3 nucleotides: TGTGCCAGCAGTTACGGCAGTTTCAACTATGGCTACACCTTC. Its protein is CASSYGSFNYGYTF.

The rearrangement links TRBV9 to TRBJ1-3; TRBD1 aligns across 8 bases. Losses at the gene ends were 3 bases for V and 0 bases for J; bases not matched to a gene: 2. CDR1 is SGDLS and CDR2 is YYNGEE in the germline V gene. CDR3 length: 15 amino acids. The DNA of the CDR3 is TGTGCCAGCAGCGCGGACAGGGCCTCTGGAAACACCATATATTTT. Its translation is CASSADRASGNTIYF. The full variable domain, with the rest looked up from reference TRBV9 and TRBJ1-3, is DSGVTQTPKHLITATGQRVTLRCSPRSGDLSVYWYQQSLDQGLQFLIQYYNGEERAKGNILERFSAQQFPDLHSELNLSSLELGDSALYFCASSADRASGNTIYFGEGSWLTVV.

The genes are TRBV2 and TRBJ1-2; TRBD1 aligns across 10 bases. V was clipped by 6 bases and J by 8 bases; unmatched bases: 9. The CDR3 loop spans 14 amino acids. Germline CDR1 is SNHLY and CDR2 is FYNNEI. This CDR3 reads CASSRDRGQRGYTF. In nucleotides, the CDR3 is TGTGCCAGCAGCAGGGACAGGGGACAGCGGGGCTACACCTTC. The full variable domain, rest sourced from reference TRBV2 and TRBJ1-2, is EPEVTQTPSHQVTQMGQEVILRCVPISNHLYFYWYRQILGQKVEFLVSFYNNEISEKSEIFDDQFSVERPDGSNFTLKIRSTKLEDSAMYFCASSRDRGQRGYTFGSGTRLTVV.

The chain links TRBV20-1 to TRBJ2-5, with TRBD2 matching 10 bases. The V gene's germline CDR1 is DFQATT and CDR2 SNEGSKA (reference sequence). CDR3 length equals 15 residues. Trimming took 3 bases from V and 0 from J; bases not matched to a gene: 4. In DNA, the CDR3 is TGCAGTGCTAGTACCAGCGGGGGGGACCAAGAGACCCAGTACTTC. Residues: CSASTSGGDQETQYF.

J is TRBJ1-1 and V is TRBV4-1; no firm D call. With 3 bases removed from V and 6 bases from J, the gap between germline ends came to 17 bases. The CDR3 spans 15 residues. Germline values: CDR1 MGHRA, CDR2 YSYEKL. The CDR3 protein is CASSHVRASSAEAFF. CDR3 DNA: TGCGCCAGCAGCCACGTCCGGGCCTCTAGCGCTGAAGCTTTCTTT.

The chain is built from TRBV27 and TRBJ1-1, with TRBD1 matching over 8 bases. The germline V gene encodes CDR1 MNHEY and CDR2 SMNVEV (reference sequence). The CDR3 extends over 14 amino acids. Trimming removed 5 bases from V and 5 bases from J; junction bases left unmatched: 7. CDR3 nucleotide sequence: TGTGCCAGCAGTCCACGGGACAGGTGGACTGAAGCTTTCTTT. It translates to CASSPRDRWTEAFF.

The chain employs TRBV2 and TRBJ1-1, with a weak D call TRBD1 (6 bases). The V gene lost 4 bases and the J gene lost 11 bases, with 17 bases spanning the gap. The CDR3 runs to 13 residues. The germline CDR1 and CDR2 sequences are SNHLY and FYNNEI. This chain's CDR3 is CASSAEDTGWAFF. The CDR3 DNA reads as TGTGCCAGCAGTGCGGAAGATACAGGGTGGGCTTTCTTT.

This clone was detected a few times. The chain employs TRBV5-1 and TRBJ2-7; 9 bases are shared with TRBD1. Trimming removed 4 bases from V and 4 bases from J; junction bases left unmatched: 3. The CDR3 covers 13 residues. Per the germline V gene, CDR1 is SGHRS and CDR2 is YFSETQ. CDR3 sequence: CASSEQGAYEQYF. CDR3 nucleotide sequence: TGCGCCAGCAGCGAACAGGGGGCTTACGAGCAGTACTTC.

J is TRBJ2-2 and V is TRBV6-5; the match to TRBD2 covers 7 bases. J gave up 7 bases and V 10 bases, and 6 bases lay outside the gene matches. There are 12 residues in the CDR3. Germline V CDR1 and CDR2: MNHEY, SVGAGI. DNA of the CDR3: TGTGCCAATGGGGGAGGGGTCGGGGAGCTGTTTTTT. Protein sequence: CANGGGVGELFF.

The chain employs TRBV9 and TRBJ1-2; possible D gene TRBD1, 6 bases. This CDR3 spans 13 amino acids. CDR1 is SGDLS, CDR2 YYNGEE, per germline. Between the trimmed V and J ends, which lost 0 bases and 6 bases, there was a span of 9 bases. CDR3 amino acids: CASSVGQADGYTF. Written as DNA, the CDR3 is TGTGCCAGCAGCGTAGGACAGGCGGATGGCTACACCTTC.

This clone was observed a handful of times. This chain connects TRBV11-3 to TRBJ2-7, with 10 bases identical to TRBD1. Germline V CDR1 and CDR2: SGHNT, YENEEA. With 5 bases clipped from V and 3 bases from J, the junction kept 10 bases outside the gene matches. This CDR3 comprises 16 residues. The CDR3 loop reads CASSPQPGQGRYEQYF. The CDR3 nucleotides read TGTGCCAGCAGCCCCCAACCGGGACAGGGGCGCTACGAGCAGTACTTC.

The rearrangement links TRBV5-1 to TRBJ2-1, with D possibly matching TRBD2 (6 bases). The germline gives CDR1 SGHRS, CDR2 YFSETQ. The CDR3 consists of 15 residues. The V gene lost 3 bases and the J gene lost 9 bases, with 19 bases spanning the gap. The CDR3 spells CASSSSGLGLVEQFF. The CDR3 bases are TGCGCCAGCAGCTCATCGGGACTGGGGCTGGTTGAGCAGTTCTTC.

V and J are TRBV29-1 and TRBJ1-1; D not certain. Germline V CDR1 and CDR2: SQVTM, ANQGSEA. The CDR3 has 14 residues. V lost 8 bases and J lost 1, with 17 bases in between. The CDR3 here is CSTYARTSNTEAFF. CDR3 in DNA: TGCAGCACCTACGCTAGAACTTCGAACACTGAAGCTTTCTTT.

This chain uses TRBV2 with TRBJ1-2, with 7 bases identical to TRBD1. J was trimmed by 3 bases and V by 1 base; bases with no gene match: 5. The CDR3 spans 15 residues. Germline V lookup: CDR1 SNHLY, CDR2 FYNNEI. The chain's CDR3 is CASSEGGGPYYGYTF. DNA of the CDR3: TGTGCCAGCAGTGAAGGAGGGGGCCCCTACTATGGCTACACCTTC.

The chain carries TRBV7-9 and TRBJ1-1; 7 bases map to TRBD1. The CDR3 spans 12 residues. Germline CDR1 is SEHNR and CDR2 is FQNEAQ (reference sequence). Unmatched junction bases numbered 4, after V lost 1 base and J lost 11 bases. CDR3 amino acids: CASSLDRGEAFF. The CDR3 DNA sequence: TGTGCCAGCAGCTTAGACAGGGGCGAGGCTTTCTTT.

This clone occurred a few times. The chain has TRBV6-5 and TRBJ2-2; possible D gene TRBD1, 5 bases. Germline lookup yields CDR1 MNHEY and CDR2 SVGAGI. Between the trimmed V and J ends, which lost 6 bases and 1 base, there was a span of 9 bases. CDR3 length equals 14 residues. CDR3 coding DNA: TGTGCCAGCAGCTCGACAGAGAACACCGGGGAGCTGTTTTTT. As protein: CASSSTENTGELFF.

This clone showed up just once. The chain recombines TRBV5-1 with TRBJ1-1; TRBD1 agrees at 7 bases. Germline V gives CDR1 SGHRS, CDR2 YFSETQ. With 0 bases clipped from V and 2 bases from J, the junction kept 4 bases outside the gene matches. The CDR3 spans 15 residues. CDR3 bases: TGCGCCAGCAGCTTGGGTGGGACAGCTAACACTGAAGCTTTCTTT. Residues: CASSLGGTANTEAFF.

The gene calls are TRBV4-1 and TRBJ1-4, with a possible D match to TRBD1 (5 bases). Germline V CDR1 and CDR2: MGHRA, YSYEKL. V shed 0 bases and J shed 15 bases, with 14 bases lying between them. The length of the CDR3 is 13 residues. CDR3 in amino acids: CASSQDWGSRMFF. The CDR3 bases are TGCGCCAGCAGCCAAGATTGGGGCTCGAGAATGTTTTTT.

V and J are TRBV28 and TRBJ2-1; 9 bases map to TRBD1. The CDR3 covers 13 residues. Germline V gene lookup returns CDR1 MDHEN and CDR2 SYDVKM. With 5 bases clipped from V and 7 bases from J, the junction kept 3 bases outside the gene matches. The CDR3 nucleotides are TGTGCCAGCAGTGGGACAGGGAATAATGAGCAGTTCTTC. Its translation: CASSGTGNNEQFF.

The chain joins TRBV3-1 (or the pseudogene TRBV3-2) to TRBJ2-7, with 8 bases that match TRBD1. CDR3 size: 14 residues. Germline V gene sequence: CDR1 LGHDT, CDR2 YNNKEL (reference sequence). V dropped 2 bases and J dropped 3; count of bases not matched to a gene: 3. The CDR3 DNA reads TGTGCCAGCAGCCAATACAGGGGGATCTACGAGCAGTACTTC. Its protein product is CASSQYRGIYEQYF.